This T cell receptor (beta chain) was captured in a study of cytotoxic CD8 clonotypes in ibrutinib-treated CLL. At the level of the study: After a median of approximately 70 months, roughly 14 patients stayed remitted and around twelve progressed; responses had been partial in about 24 and complete in 2. Following a median 12 months of treatment, with a range of 6 to 36, response samples were taken. Study observations and caveats: Rare overall, public clonotypes shrank or held steady under therapy.

Depth targeted 1 in 200,000 to 1 in 1 million T cells, averaging 10x coverage per clonotype. TCRdb's table, derived via immunoSEQ multiplex PCR, lists solely in-frame clones and lacks some. The sample contains about 160,000 clones, 70% to 85% of which appear only once. With regard to this clone: Its antigen is unidentified.

The V gene lost 0 bases and the J gene lost 6 bases, with 15 bases spanning the gap. CDR1 and CDR2 from the germline V gene are GTSNPN and SVGIG (reference sequence). The CDR3 spans 16 residues. The TCR sequence derives from a human donor with chronic lymphocytic leukemia. The starting material was PBMCs, obtained after 12 months of ibrutinib treatment. The J gene is TRBJ1-6, the V gene TRBV30; D not resolved. The CDR3 loop reads CAWSVRFGTVNSPLHF. The CDR3 DNA reads TGTGCCTGGAGTGTAAGGTTTGGTACAGTTAATTCACCCCTCCACTTT.